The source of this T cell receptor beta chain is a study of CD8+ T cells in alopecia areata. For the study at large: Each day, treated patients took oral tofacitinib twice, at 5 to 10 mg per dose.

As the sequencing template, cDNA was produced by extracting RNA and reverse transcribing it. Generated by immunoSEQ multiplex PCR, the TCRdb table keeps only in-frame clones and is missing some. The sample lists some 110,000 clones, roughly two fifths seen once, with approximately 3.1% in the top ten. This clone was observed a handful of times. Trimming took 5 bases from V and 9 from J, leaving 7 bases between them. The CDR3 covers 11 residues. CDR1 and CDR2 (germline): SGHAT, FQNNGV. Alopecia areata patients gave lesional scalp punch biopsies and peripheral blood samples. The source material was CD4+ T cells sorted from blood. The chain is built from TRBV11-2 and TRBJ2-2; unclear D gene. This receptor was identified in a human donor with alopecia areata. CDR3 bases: TGTGCCAGCAGCGGACGGCGGGAGCTGTTTTTT. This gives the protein CASSGRRELFF.